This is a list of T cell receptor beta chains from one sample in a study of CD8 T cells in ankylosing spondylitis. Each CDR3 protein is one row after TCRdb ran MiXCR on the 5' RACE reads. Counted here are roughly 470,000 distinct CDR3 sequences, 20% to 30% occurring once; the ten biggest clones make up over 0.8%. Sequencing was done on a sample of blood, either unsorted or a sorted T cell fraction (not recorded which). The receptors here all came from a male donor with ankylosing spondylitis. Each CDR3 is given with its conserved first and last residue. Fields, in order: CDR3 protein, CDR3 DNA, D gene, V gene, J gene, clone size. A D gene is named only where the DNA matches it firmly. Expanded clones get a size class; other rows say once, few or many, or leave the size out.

CASSIASGSSTDTQYF	TGTGCCAGTAGTATAGCTAGCGGGAGTAGCACAGATACGCAGTATTTT	TRBD2	TRBV19	TRBJ2-3	-
CASSQSVWDYGYTF	TGCGCCAGCAGCCAATCAGTCTGGGATTATGGCTACACCTTC	-	TRBV4-1	TRBJ1-2	-
CASRTGSNEQFF	TGTGCCAGCAGGACAGGGAGCAATGAGCAGTTCTTC	TRBD1	TRBV6-5	TRBJ2-1	-
CASSLDWGNEKLFF	TGTGCCAGCAGCTTAGACTGGGGTAATGAAAAACTGTTTTTT	-	TRBV7-2	TRBJ1-4	few
CASRTPPGGDTGELFF	TGTGCCAGCCGCACTCCCCCAGGGGGGGACACCGGGGAGCTGTTTTTT	-	TRBV6-2/TRBV6-3	TRBJ2-2	-
CSASPGQTYEQYF	TGCAGTGCTAGTCCGGGACAGACCTACGAGCAGTACTTC	TRBD1	TRBV20-1	TRBJ2-7	few
CACQLGQRAYEQYF	TGTGCCTGCCAGCTGGGACAGAGAGCCTACGAGCAGTACTTC	TRBD1	TRBV6-1	TRBJ2-7	-
CASSASGGTDTQYF	TGTGCCAGCAGCGCTAGCGGGGGCACAGATACGCAGTATTTT	TRBD2	TRBV7-9	TRBJ2-3	few
CASRQMGPGTGEIDTF	TGTGCCAGCAGGCAAATGGGCCCCGGGACAGGGGAGATCGACACCTTC	TRBD1	TRBV7-9	TRBJ1-2	-
CASRQNRLAGNTGELFF	TGCGCCAGCAGACAGAATCGACTAGCGGGGAACACCGGGGAGCTGTTTTTT	TRBD2	TRBV4-1	TRBJ2-2	few
CASRLRENTEAFF	TGTGCCAGCAGACTAAGGGAAAACACTGAAGCTTTCTTT	-	TRBV12-3/TRBV12-4	TRBJ1-1	many
CASSLTPPTLETQYF	TGTGCCAGCAGTTTAACCCCCCCCACCTTGGAGACCCAGTACTTC	-	TRBV12-3/TRBV12-4	TRBJ2-5	-
CATSRDISQETQYF	TGTGCCACCAGCAGAGACATAAGCCAAGAGACCCAGTACTTC	-	TRBV15	TRBJ2-5	-